The 2 T cell receptor beta chains presented below share a single source sample, sequenced in a study of cytomegalovirus exposure and HLA in healthy donors. With 60 Vbeta and 13 Jbeta primers, the PCR was carried out. Method: immunoSEQ multiplex PCR; TCRdb's copy keeps in-frame clones and lacks some. The sample consists of more than 85,000 clones, 65% to 90% of them appearing once. Sequenced: PBMCs. Every receptor here comes from a man aged 25-45 years in good health and CMV-seropositive.

In nucleotides, the CDR3 is TGTGCCAGCAGCTTGTCGGGGGTTAATCAGCCCCAGCATTTT. It is translated as CASSLSGVNQPQHF. The chain couples TRBV11-2 to TRBJ1-5, with a tentative D call TRBD1 (5 bases). Germline CDR1 is SGHAT and CDR2 is FQNNGV. Trimming left V 3 bases short and J 4 bases short, with 10 bases between. This CDR3 is 14 amino acids long.

This clone has a single count. This chain joins TRBV4-3 and TRBJ2-7, with TRBD2 matching 7 bases. J gave up 2 bases and V 1 base, and 8 bases lay outside the gene matches. This CDR3 contains 16 residues. Germline-derived CDR1 and CDR2 are LGHNA and YSLEER. The CDR3 region is CASSQGYGGSTYEQYF. CDR3 bases: TGCGCCAGCAGCCAAGGATACGGGGGGTCGACCTACGAGCAGTACTTC.